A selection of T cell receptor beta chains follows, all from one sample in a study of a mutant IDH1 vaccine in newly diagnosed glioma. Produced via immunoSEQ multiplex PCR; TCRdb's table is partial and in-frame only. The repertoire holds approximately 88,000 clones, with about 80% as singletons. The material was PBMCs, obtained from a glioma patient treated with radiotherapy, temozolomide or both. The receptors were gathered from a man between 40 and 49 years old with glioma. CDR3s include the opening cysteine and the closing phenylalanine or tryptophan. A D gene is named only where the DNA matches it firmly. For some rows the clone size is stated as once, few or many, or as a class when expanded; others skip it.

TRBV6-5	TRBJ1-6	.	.	TGTGCCAGCCGGGCCCGGGACGGGAATTCACCCCTCCACTTT	CASRARDGNSPLHF
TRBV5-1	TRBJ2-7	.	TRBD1	TGCGCCAGCAGCACGCAGCCAGGGACAGGGGTGCGAGAGCAGTACTTC	CASSTQPGTGVREQYF
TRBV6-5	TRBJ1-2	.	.	TGTGCCAGCAGTTACGACAGCTACTATGGCTACACCTTC	CASSYDSYYGYTF
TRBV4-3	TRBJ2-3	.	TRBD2	TGCGCCAGCAGCCAAGATAGCGGGAGCACAGATACGCAGTATTTT	CASSQDSGSTDTQYF
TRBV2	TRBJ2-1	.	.	TGTGCCAGCAGTAAGACAGAACCCAGGGGAATATACAATGAGCAGTTCTTC	CASSKTEPRGIYNEQFF
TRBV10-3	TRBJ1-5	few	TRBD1	TGTGCCATCAGTGACAGGGGGCAGAATCAGCCCCAGCATTTT	CAISDRGQNQPQHF
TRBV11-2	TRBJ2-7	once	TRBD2	TGTGCCAGTAGACGAGGGAGGGAGTACGAGCAGTACTTC	CASRRGREYEQYF
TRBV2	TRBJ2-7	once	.	TGTGCCAGCTCAGGAGACGCCTACGAGCAGTACTTC	CASSGDAYEQYF
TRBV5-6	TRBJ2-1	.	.	TGTGCCAGCAGCTTTAAGATTGAGCAGTTCTTC	CASSFKIEQFF
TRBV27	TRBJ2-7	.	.	TGTGCCAGCAGTTTATCCCGGGTCCCACGGCCGGGAGAGCAGTACTTC	CASSLSRVPRPGEQYF
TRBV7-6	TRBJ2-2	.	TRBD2	TGTGCCAGCAGCCTGGTCCTAGCGGGAGACACCGGGGAGCTGTTTTTT	CASSLVLAGDTGELFF
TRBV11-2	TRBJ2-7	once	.	TGTGCCAGCAGCCCGATCGGGGGCTGGTCTTACGAGCAGTACTTC	CASSPIGGWSYEQYF
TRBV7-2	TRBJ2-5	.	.	TGTGCCAGCAGCTTAGTCGGGGGAGGACTCCAAGAGACCCAGTACTTC	CASSLVGGGLQETQYF
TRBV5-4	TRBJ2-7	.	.	TGTGCCAGCAGCCCGGCGGACAGTTCCGAGCAGTACTTC	CASSPADSSEQYF
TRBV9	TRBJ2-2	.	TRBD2	TGTGCCAGCAGCGACGGACTAGCGGGGGGGTACACCGGGGAGCTGTTTTTT	CASSDGLAGGYTGELFF
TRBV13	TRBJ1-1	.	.	TGTGCCAGCAGCTTATGGGGGAACCCTGAAGCTTTCTTT	CASSLWGNPEAFF
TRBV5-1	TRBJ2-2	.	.	TGCGCCAGCCGGAGCGCAGGGAGGACGGGAGCCAACACCGGGGAGCTGTTTTTT	CASRSAGRTGANTGELFF